The present T cell receptor (beta chain) was sequenced within a study of a mutant IDH1 vaccine in newly diagnosed glioma (dated by TCRdb to 2020 to 2022). Regarding the research as a whole: Of the roughly 32 patients who were treated, about 62% were male and roughly 40% were female, and the mean age was roughly 40 years. For exploratory analyses, around 23 treated patients had longitudinal TCRB deep sequencing done wherever samples were available. Before enrollment, patients had received standard therapy of radiotherapy alone, temozolomide alone, or radiochemotherapy with temozolomide; most received the combination. Six visits were used for peripheral blood collection: V03 (baseline), V05, V07, V10, V12 and V13.

Library creation used the immunoSEQ multiplex PCR assay. Rearranged TCR beta chain sequences were amplified with the hsTCRB Kit following the manufacturer's protocol. Sequencing of TCRB libraries was carried out on an Illumina MiSeq. Concerning the study's data processing: The kit vendor's proprietary platform handled demultiplexing, trimming and gene mapping. Drawn from immuneACCESS, this table holds only the in-frame rearrangements with V and J called that TCRdb kept. Clones are partly lost; checked studies trace under half to an unresolved V gene and leave the rest unexplained. The V and J calls and clone size come from that table; D and trimming were worked out from the DNA. The sample table holds about 88,000 clones, of which 82% were seen once. About 5.3% of the sample is held by the ten biggest clonotypes. This specimen's time point label, interpreted: baseline, week 1 (first vaccination visit). The treatment or condition label of this sample denotes: pre-vaccination baseline after standard-of-care therapy. Donors had newly diagnosed WHO grade 3 or 4 IDH1-mutant astrocytomas with loss of nuclear ATRX. The samples were drawn from NOA16, a multicentre, single-arm, open-label phase I trial in Germany that tested a mutant IDH1 peptide vaccine in humans for the first time. For immunogenicity testing, the blood drawn at visit V03 was used as the baseline sample. Genomic DNA for TCRB sequencing was isolated from EDTA blood with the DNeasy Blood and Tissue Kit.

Results the study describes overall, beyond this receptor: Across multiple MHC alleles, vaccine-induced immune responses were seen in just over 90% of patients. It was noted by the authors that analyses of patient blood samples could not be reproduced owing to sample limitations. Changes in the top peripheral T cell clonotypes picked up by TCRB sequencing did not appear to be linked to pseudoprogression. Availability determined which PBMC samples were chosen for TCRB deep sequencing.

The CDR3 goes from the cysteine to the phenylalanine over 15 residues. The CDR3 DNA has 45 bases and is translated from base 1. Trimming removed 8 bases from V and 5 bases from J; the gene matches leave 13 bases unexplained. In the germline V gene, CDR1 corresponds to WSHSY and CDR2 to SAAADI. Comments on this clone: The antigen it binds to is not known. Qualities for individual bases were not recorded, and no much larger clone is one base off.

The sequence was collected from a middle-aged man with glioma. Some clones in this sample may be carry-over from other donors' samples. Here the chain combines TRBV10-2 and TRBJ2-7, with 9 bases aligning to TRBD1. Sample: PBMCs, taken from a glioma patient treated with radiotherapy, temozolomide or both. This receptor carries the CDR3 CASRTGDPRTDEQYF. The DNA reads as follows: TGCGCCAGCCGGACAGGGGACCCCCGGACAGACGAGCAGTACTTC.